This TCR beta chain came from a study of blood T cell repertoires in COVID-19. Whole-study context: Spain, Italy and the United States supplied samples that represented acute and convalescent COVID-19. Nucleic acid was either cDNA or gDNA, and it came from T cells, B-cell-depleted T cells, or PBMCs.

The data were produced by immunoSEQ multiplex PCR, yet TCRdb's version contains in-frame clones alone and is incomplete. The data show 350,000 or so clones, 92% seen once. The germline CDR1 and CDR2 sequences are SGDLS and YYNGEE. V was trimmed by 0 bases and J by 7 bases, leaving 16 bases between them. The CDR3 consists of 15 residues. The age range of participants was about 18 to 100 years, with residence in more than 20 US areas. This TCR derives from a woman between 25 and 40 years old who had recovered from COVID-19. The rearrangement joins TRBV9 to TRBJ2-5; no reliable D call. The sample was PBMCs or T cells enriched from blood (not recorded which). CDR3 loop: CASSVGLESYGTQYF. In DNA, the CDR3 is TGTGCCAGCAGCGTAGGGCTAGAATCTTACGGGACCCAGTACTTC.